This record concerns one T cell receptor beta chain sequence. The antigen remains undetermined. The CDR3 covers 13 residues. The V segment lost 4 bases and the J segment 4 bases; nucleotides outside the gene matches: 5. The V gene's germline CDR1 is DFQATT and CDR2 SNEGSKA (reference sequence). Study findings and constraints: In terms of TCR gene usage, tumor memory CD4+ T cells clustered together with blood and lymph node memory CD4+ cells, as well as with lymph node naive CD4+ cells.

Full-length variable regions came from constant-region reverse primers plus semi-nested Nested Universal Primer A PCR. TCRdb itself ran the 5' RACE reads through MiXCR, one entry per CDR3 protein. The sample lists roughly 50,000 distinct CDR3 sequences; around 26% were seen once. The chain uses TRBV20-1 and TRBJ1-2; 8 bases are shared with TRBD1. Sample: tumor-infiltrating naive CD4+ T cells sorted from the breast tumor. Subset described: naive CD4+ T cells, CD4+CD45RA+CD25-. The TCR comes from a female donor with breast cancer. For the CDR3, the DNA is TGCAGTGCTACGGGACAGGCCGCCTATGGCTACACCTTC. It translates to CSATGQAAYGYTF.